Below are 32 T cell receptor beta chains sequenced from a single sample in a study of beta chain features in type 1 diabetes. Investigators reverse transcribed all isolated RNA, so they sequenced expressed TCRB transcripts. Sequencing was performed with immunoSEQ multiplex PCR; in TCRdb, only in-frame clones are kept and a portion is missing. The sample gives about 53,000 clones, roughly 63% of which show up once; under 0.35% is in the top ten. Their cognate antigens are unknown. Overall study findings and caveats: When Type 1 diabetes patients were examined, their TCRB CDR3s proved moderately but significantly shorter in all four CD4+ subsets.

What was sequenced was stem cell memory CD4+ T cells from blood. The receptors come from a woman in her 30s with type 1 diabetes.

The gene calls are TRBV25-1 and TRBJ2-1; possibly TRBD1 for D (6 bases). This CDR3 is built from 15 residues. Trimming cost V 5 bases and J 7 bases, with 18 bases left between them. Germline loops: CDR1 MGHDK, CDR2 SYGVNS. The CDR3 here is CASSQGGRHKNEQFF. The CDR3 DNA reads TGTGCCAGCAGTCAAGGGGGACGACACAAGAATGAGCAGTTCTTC.

The chain has TRBV5-1 and TRBJ2-1, with 10 bases fitting TRBD2. V gave up 4 bases and J gave up 2 bases; unmatched junction bases: 3. CDR3 length: 15 amino acids. CDR1 and CDR2 from the germline V gene are SGHRS and YFSETQ. The CDR3 loop reads CASSLLAGAYNEQFF. In nucleotides, the CDR3 is TGCGCCAGCAGCCTGCTAGCGGGAGCCTACAATGAGCAGTTCTTC.

The CDR3 region has the DNA TGCGCCAGCAGCTTGGAGGCTAGTGAGAAGCAGTTCTTC. Its protein product is CASSLEASEKQFF. This chain joins TRBV5-1 and TRBJ2-1; D is unclear. In germline, CDR1 is SGHRS, CDR2 YFSETQ. V shed 0 bases and J shed 11 bases, with 12 bases lying between them. The CDR3 is 13 amino acids.

This chain links TRBV11-3 with TRBJ2-1, with 7 bases aligning to TRBD2. V shed 6 bases, J shed 3 bases, and the junction held 8 bases outside the gene matches. Per germline, CDR1 SGHNT and CDR2 YENEEA. This CDR3 comprises 15 residues. The CDR3 DNA reads TGTGCCAGCAGTCGGGGAGGGGACTTCTACAATGAGCAGTTCTTC. Encoded protein: CASSRGGDFYNEQFF.

The V and J genes are TRBV15 and TRBJ2-7, with a weak D call TRBD2 (7 bases). V was pared by 0 bases and J by 2 bases, with 14 bases between. This CDR3 comprises 16 residues. Germline V gene sequence: CDR1 LNHNV, CDR2 YYDKDF (reference sequence). This CDR3 reads CATSRDRGGGTYEQYF. The CDR3 DNA follows: TGTGCCACCAGCAGAGATAGGGGGGGAGGAACCTACGAGCAGTACTTC.

V is TRBV21-1 and J is TRBJ2-1; whether TRBD2, the table's D call, matches the DNA was not checked. TRBV21-1 is a pseudogene segment. The CDR3 contains 16 residues. CDR3 sequence reads: CASSKPPAGGPGEQFF. CDR3 DNA sequence: TGTGCCAGCAGCAAACCCCCAGCGGGAGGGCCAGGTGAGCAGTTCTTC.

This clone was observed a few times. The rearrangement joins TRBV12-5 to TRBJ2-1, with D unresolved. The germline V gene has CDR1 LGHNT and CDR2 FRNRAP. V was pared by 6 bases and J by 8 bases, with 14 bases between. The CDR3 extends over 13 amino acids. The CDR3 nucleotides read TGTGCTAGTGGGCCCGCCAATGGAGATGAGCAGTTCTTC. Amino acid sequence: CASGPANGDEQFF.

The rearrangement uses TRBV2 and TRBJ2-2, with 11 bases fitting TRBD2. The CDR3 has 17 residues. With 11 bases clipped from V and 7 bases from J, the junction kept 18 bases outside the gene matches. Per the germline V gene, CDR1 is SNHLY and CDR2 is FYNNEI. CDR3 in amino acids: CARHSLPGLAGNGELFF. CDR3 nucleotides: TGTGCCCGTCACTCATTACCCGGACTAGCGGGCAACGGGGAGCTGTTTTTT.

The chain is built from TRBV13 and TRBJ2-1, with TRBD2 matching 8 bases. CDR1 is PRHDT, CDR2 FYEKMQ, per germline (reference sequence). The CDR3 spans 16 residues. Trimming removed 2 bases from V and 6 bases from J; junction bases left unmatched: 9. As DNA, the CDR3 is TGTGCCAGCAGCTTAAAGCGGGGGCCCCCCCCCAATGAGCAGTTCTTC. Its protein is CASSLKRGPPPNEQFF.

The chain links TRBV5-4 to TRBJ2-1; tentatively, D is TRBD2 (5 bases). The CDR3 loop spans 13 amino acids. CDR1 SGHNT and CDR2 YYREEE come from the germline V gene (reference sequence). V was pared by 7 bases and J by 1 base, with 9 bases between. The CDR3 bases are TGTGCCAGCGGGTTAGCGTCCTACAATGAGCAGTTCTTC. Amino acids: CASGLASYNEQFF.

The V and J genes are TRBV6-1 and TRBJ2-1; 8 nucleotides align to TRBD1. Germline V gene data show CDR1 as MNHNS and CDR2 as SASEGT. The trim removed 8 bases at V and 7 bases at J, leaving 10 bases unmatched. The CDR3 consists of 14 residues. This CDR3 is CASGRAGGKNEQFF. As DNA, the CDR3 is TGTGCCAGCGGGCGGGCAGGGGGCAAGAATGAGCAGTTCTTC.

This chain uses TRBV11-2 with TRBJ2-5; D might be TRBD2 (6 bases). The CDR3 length is 12 residues. V lost 8 bases and J 0 bases, leaving 7 bases between the germline ends. Germline V gene data show CDR1 as SGHAT and CDR2 as FQNNGV. The DNA for the CDR3 is TGTGCCAGCGGAGGGTACCAAGAGACCCAGTACTTC. Its translation: CASGGYQETQYF.

The chain employs TRBV29-1 and TRBJ2-3, with TRBD1 matching over 10 bases. The CDR3 runs 16 residues. V shed 7 bases and J 5 bases; nucleotides not matched to a gene: 15. Germline CDR1 SQVTM, CDR2 ANQGSEA. The CDR3 sequence is CSAEWGDRGPGDTQYF. The CDR3 DNA follows: TGCAGCGCCGAATGGGGGGACAGGGGCCCCGGAGATACGCAGTATTTT.

This clone was found a few times. V gene TRBV4-1 combines with J gene TRBJ2-1; 9 nucleotides agree with TRBD2. This CDR3 region has 16 residues. With V trimmed by 3 bases and J by 15 bases, 18 bases remained unmatched. Germline V lookup: CDR1 MGHRA, CDR2 YSYEKL. Here the CDR3 DNA reads TGCGCCAGCAGCCACAATAGCGGGAGTGATCTCGGATCAACGTTCTTC. Residues: CASSHNSGSDLGSTFF.

This clone was detected a few times. The chain is built from TRBV27 and TRBJ2-7; possibly TRBD1 for D (6 bases). V shed 5 bases and J shed 0 bases, with 11 bases lying between them. Per the germline V gene, CDR1 is MNHEY and CDR2 is SMNVEV (reference sequence). The CDR3 length is 14 residues. In DNA, the CDR3 is TGTGCCAGCAGTCCAGACAGGTACTCCTACGAGCAGTACTTC. This encodes CASSPDRYSYEQYF.

V gene TRBV10-3 combines with J gene TRBJ2-1; no clear D gene. Per germline, CDR1 ENHRY and CDR2 SYGVKD. CDR3 length: 16 residues. The ends were cut back, 6 bases at V and 0 bases at J, with 15 bases in the middle. For the CDR3, the DNA is TGTGCCATCAGGGCCTCTGCGGCGGACTCCTACAATGAGCAGTTCTTC. It encodes CAIRASAADSYNEQFF.

The chain has TRBV27 and TRBJ1-1; D unclear. Per germline, CDR1 MNHEY and CDR2 SMNVEV (reference sequence). V was trimmed by 6 bases and J by 5 bases, leaving 13 bases between them. The CDR3 is 13 amino acids. DNA for the CDR3: TGTGCCAGCAGCGACCCCGGGAGAACTGAAGCTTTCTTT. It specifies CASSDPGRTEAFF.

This clone has more than one count but fewer than ten. V is TRBV7-9 and J is TRBJ2-7; 9 positions match TRBD2. The CDR3 is 15 amino acids. With 4 bases clipped from V and 7 bases from J, the junction kept 11 bases outside the gene matches. Germline CDR1 reads SEHNR; CDR2 reads FQNEAQ (reference sequence). CDR3 nucleotides: TGTGCCAGCAGCTCACTCGGGCGGGAGGGGGGAGAGCAGTACTTC. Translation gives CASSSLGREGGEQYF.

V and J are TRBV5-1 and TRBJ2-7; 12 bases line up with TRBD2. The CDR3 length is 15 residues. The V segment lost 5 bases and the J segment 3 bases; nucleotides outside the gene matches: 6. Looked up from germline, CDR1 is SGHRS and CDR2 is YFSETQ. This CDR3 reads CASSSRLAGVYEQYF. The CDR3 bases are TGCGCCAGCAGTTCAAGACTAGCGGGAGTCTACGAGCAGTACTTC.

The chain has TRBV5-1 and TRBJ2-7; TRBD1 matches 10 bases. Trimming at V came to 4 bases and at J to 3 bases, leaving 10 bases not matched to a gene. Germline CDR1 reads SGHRS; CDR2 reads YFSETQ. This CDR3 has 16 amino acids. CDR3 in DNA: TGCGCCAGCAGCCTCCTGGGGGACAGGGGCTACTACGAGCAGTACTTC. It yields the protein CASSLLGDRGYYEQYF.

This clone has just a few counts. The chain employs TRBV18 and TRBJ2-1, with 7 nucleotides matching TRBD1. The V gene's germline CDR1 is KGHSH and CDR2 LQKENI. CDR3 length: 13 amino acids. The ends lost 6 bases at V and 5 bases at J; junction bases unmatched: 4. This CDR3 reads CASSRGQDNEQFF. The CDR3 DNA reads as TGTGCCAGCTCGCGAGGACAGGACAATGAGCAGTTCTTC. The full variable domain, rest sourced from reference TRBV18 and TRBJ2-1, is NAGVMQNPRHLVRRRGQEARLRCSPMKGHSHVYWYRQLPEEGLKFMVYLQKENIIDESGMPKERFSAEFPKEGPSILRIQQVVRGDSAAYFCASSRGQDNEQFFGPGTRLTVL.

The chain has TRBV7-9 and TRBJ1-5, with D maybe TRBD1 (6 bases). Germline-derived CDR1 and CDR2 are SEHNR and FQNEAQ (reference sequence). The CDR3 consists of 15 residues. V lost 4 bases to trimming and J lost 5 bases, with 15 bases between them. The CDR3: CASSSQGSTDQPQHF. Written as DNA, the CDR3 is TGTGCCAGCAGCTCTCAGGGGAGTACGGATCAGCCCCAGCATTTT.

J is TRBJ1-4 and V is TRBV6-5; 7 bases line up with TRBD1. The CDR3 runs to 15 residues. V was clipped by 4 bases and J by 8 bases; unmatched bases: 10. Germline V CDR1 and CDR2: MNHEY, SVGAGI. Written as DNA, the CDR3 is TGTGCCAGCAGTTCCCCCGACAGGGTTGGCGAAAAACTGTTTTTT. It yields the protein CASSSPDRVGEKLFF.

The chain recombines TRBV2 with TRBJ2-7; the match to TRBD1 covers 8 bases. This CDR3 spans 15 amino acids. Germline V lookup: CDR1 SNHLY, CDR2 FYNNEI. After removal of 6 bases from V and 5 bases from J, the junction contained 12 bases not matched to a gene. CDR3 sequence (DNA): TGTGCCAGCAGCTGGAGACAGGGGACTGTGGACGAGCAGTACTTC. Amino acids: CASSWRQGTVDEQYF.

The chain carries TRBV7-9 and TRBJ2-7, with 7 bases fitting TRBD1. Trimming at V came to 1 base and at J to 0 bases, leaving 3 bases not matched to a gene. CDR1 SEHNR and CDR2 FQNEAQ come from the germline V gene (reference sequence). The length of the CDR3 is 15 residues. As DNA, the CDR3 is TGTGCCAGCAGCTTAGTGAGGGGGCCCTCCTACGAGCAGTACTTC. Amino acids: CASSLVRGPSYEQYF.

J is TRBJ2-5 and V is TRBV18; possibly TRBD2 for D (6 bases). The CDR3 runs 13 residues. Germline V CDR1 and CDR2: KGHSH, LQKENI. The germline V and J ends were trimmed by 5 bases and 11 bases, with 18 bases remaining between them. CDR3 residues: CASSTGTGVEQYF. The CDR3 nucleotides read TGTGCCAGCTCAACGGGAACGGGGGTGGAGCAGTACTTC.

CDR3 in amino acids: CASNNRGYGYTF. CDR3 DNA: TGTGCCAGTAATAACAGGGGCTATGGCTACACCTTC. The chain is built from TRBV19 and TRBJ1-2, with 7 bases matching TRBD1. CDR1 LNHDA and CDR2 SQIVND come from the germline V gene (reference sequence). V trimming: 7 bases; J trimming: 4 bases; junction bases outside the gene matches: 3. The CDR3 sequence is 12 residues long.

The chain joins TRBV30 to TRBJ1-3; tentatively, D is TRBD1 (5 bases). CDR1 and CDR2 (germline): GTSNPN, SVGIG (reference sequence). With 3 bases removed from V and 4 bases from J, the gap between germline ends came to 13 bases. CDR3 size: 14 residues. CDR3: CAWSGGLLGNTIYF. The CDR3 nucleotides are TGTGCCTGGAGCGGGGGTCTATTGGGAAACACCATATATTTT.

This rearrangement joins TRBV2 to TRBJ2-1; the D gene is possibly TRBD1 (5 bases). Per germline, CDR1 SNHLY and CDR2 FYNNEI. This CDR3 region has 13 residues. Trimming shortened V by 2 bases and J by 8 bases, and 10 bases separated the two germline ends. CDR3 sequence reads: CASSEQGLDEQFF. The CDR3 nucleotides read TGTGCCAGCAGTGAACAGGGCTTGGATGAGCAGTTCTTC. Combining the CDR3 with reference TRBV2 and TRBJ2-1 gives the whole variable domain EPEVTQTPSHQVTQMGQEVILRCVPISNHLYFYWYRQILGQKVEFLVSFYNNEISEKSEIFDDQFSVERPDGSNFTLKIRSTKLEDSAMYFCASSEQGLDEQFFGPGTRLTVL.

The genes are TRBV28 and TRBJ2-1; D uncertain. This CDR3 spans 11 amino acids. Trimming left V 3 bases short and J 9 bases short, with 6 bases between. Germline V lookup: CDR1 MDHEN, CDR2 SYDVKM. CDR3 in amino acids: CASSLMREQFF. The DNA of the CDR3 is TGTGCCAGCAGTTTGATGCGTGAGCAGTTCTTC.

The V call is TRBV11-2, the J call TRBJ2-1; 7 nucleotides agree with TRBD2. Trimming removed 5 bases from V and 0 bases from J; junction bases left unmatched: 7. Germline V CDR1 and CDR2: SGHAT, FQNNGV. The CDR3 runs to 16 residues. CDR3 residues: CASSPTRGSSYNEQFF. CDR3 in DNA: TGTGCCAGCAGCCCGACGCGGGGGAGCTCCTACAATGAGCAGTTCTTC.

This clone was recorded only once. J is TRBJ1-5 and V is TRBV25-1; maybe TRBD1 (5 bases). Trimming pared 5 bases from V and 0 bases from J, leaving 14 bases between. The germline gives CDR1 MGHDK, CDR2 SYGVNS. CDR3 length: 16 residues. The CDR3 sequence is CASSPRQSYSNQPQHF. The CDR3 DNA reads as TGTGCCAGCAGTCCCCGACAGAGTTATAGCAATCAGCCCCAGCATTTT.